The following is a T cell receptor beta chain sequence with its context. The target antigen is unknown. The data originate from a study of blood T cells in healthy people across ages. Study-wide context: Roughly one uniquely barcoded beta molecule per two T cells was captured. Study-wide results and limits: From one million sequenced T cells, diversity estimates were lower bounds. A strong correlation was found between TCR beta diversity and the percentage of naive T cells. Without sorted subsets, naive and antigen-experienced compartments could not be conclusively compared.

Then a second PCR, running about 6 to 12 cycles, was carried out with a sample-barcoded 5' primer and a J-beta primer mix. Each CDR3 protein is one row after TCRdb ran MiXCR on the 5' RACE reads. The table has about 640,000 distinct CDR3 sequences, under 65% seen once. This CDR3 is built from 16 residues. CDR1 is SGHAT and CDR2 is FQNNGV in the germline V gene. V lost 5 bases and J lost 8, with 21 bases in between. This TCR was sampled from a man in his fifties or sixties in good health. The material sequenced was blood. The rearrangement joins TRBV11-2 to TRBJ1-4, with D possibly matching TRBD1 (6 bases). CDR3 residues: CASSPGAGGIWEKLFF. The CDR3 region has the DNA TGTGCCAGCAGCCCAGGAGCGGGGGGCATCTGGGAAAAACTGTTTTTT.